The subject of this entry is one TCR beta chain. The data are from a study of blood T cell repertoires in COVID-19. Study details: Spain, Italy and the United States supplied samples that represented acute and convalescent COVID-19. Sources were T cells, B-cell-depleted T cells, or PBMCs; the material itself was cDNA or gDNA.

Authors' data handling: Reference gene primer amplification yielded estimated nucleated cell counts. Method: immunoSEQ multiplex PCR; TCRdb's copy keeps in-frame clones and lacks some. The DNA was the basis for D and trimming; V, J and clone size are from that table. The sample records about 120,000 clones, roughly 77% being singletons. The origin of this receptor is a man in his fifties or sixties with active or convalescent COVID-19. The specimen was peripheral blood.

The CDR3 coding sequence is TGTGCCAGCAGCTCCGCCGGGACAGTCTATGGCTACACCTTC. This gives the protein CASSSAGTVYGYTF. The chain employs TRBV11-2 and TRBJ1-2; TRBD1 aligns across 7 bases. The CDR3 has 14 amino acids. CDR1 is SGHAT and CDR2 is FQNNGV in the germline V gene. The ends lost 4 bases at V and 4 bases at J; junction bases unmatched: 6.